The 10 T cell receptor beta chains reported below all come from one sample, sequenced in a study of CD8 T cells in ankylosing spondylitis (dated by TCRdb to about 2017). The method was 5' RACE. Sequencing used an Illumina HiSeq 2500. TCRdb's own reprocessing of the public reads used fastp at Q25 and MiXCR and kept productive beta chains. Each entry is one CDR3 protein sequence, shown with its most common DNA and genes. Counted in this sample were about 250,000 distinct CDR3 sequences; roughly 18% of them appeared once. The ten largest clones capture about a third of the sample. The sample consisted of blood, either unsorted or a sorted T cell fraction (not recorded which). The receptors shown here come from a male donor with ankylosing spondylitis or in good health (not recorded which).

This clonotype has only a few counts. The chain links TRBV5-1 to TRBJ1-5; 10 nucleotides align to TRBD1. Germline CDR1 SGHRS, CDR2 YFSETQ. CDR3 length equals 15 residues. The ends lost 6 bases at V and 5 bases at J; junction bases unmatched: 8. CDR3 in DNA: TGCGCCAGCATAGGCCCGGGACAGGGGCATCAGCCCCAGCATTTT. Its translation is CASIGPGQGHQPQHF.

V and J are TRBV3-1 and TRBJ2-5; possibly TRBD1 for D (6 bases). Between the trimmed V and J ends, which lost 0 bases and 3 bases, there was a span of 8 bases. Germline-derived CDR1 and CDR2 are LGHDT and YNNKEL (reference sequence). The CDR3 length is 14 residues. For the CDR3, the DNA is TGTGCCAGCAGCCAAGATTCAGGGGAAGAGACCCAGTACTTC. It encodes CASSQDSGEETQYF.

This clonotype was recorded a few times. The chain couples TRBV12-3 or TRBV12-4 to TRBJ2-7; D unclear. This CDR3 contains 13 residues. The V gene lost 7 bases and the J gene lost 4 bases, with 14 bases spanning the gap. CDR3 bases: TGTGCCAGCACCTCGAGTCTGGGATACGAGCAGTACTTC. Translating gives CASTSSLGYEQYF.

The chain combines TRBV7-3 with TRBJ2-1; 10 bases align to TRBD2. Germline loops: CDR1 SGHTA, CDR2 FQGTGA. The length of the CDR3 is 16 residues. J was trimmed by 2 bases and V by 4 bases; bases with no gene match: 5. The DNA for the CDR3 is TGTGCCAGCAGCTCCGAAGCGGGAGGGACCTACAATGAGCAGTTCTTC. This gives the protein CASSSEAGGTYNEQFF.

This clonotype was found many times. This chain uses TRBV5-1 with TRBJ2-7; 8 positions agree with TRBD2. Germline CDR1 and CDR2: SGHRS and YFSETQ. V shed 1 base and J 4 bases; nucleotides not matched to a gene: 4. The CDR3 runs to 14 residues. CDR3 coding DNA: TGCGCCAGCAGCTTGTCCCGGGGGGGGTACGAGCAGTACTTC. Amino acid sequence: CASSLSRGGYEQYF. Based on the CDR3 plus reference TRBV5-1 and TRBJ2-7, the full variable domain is KAGVTQTPRYLIKTRGQQVTLSCSPISGHRSVSWYQQTPGQGLQFLFEYFSETQRNKGNFPGRFSGRQFSNSRSEMNVSTLELGDSALYLCASSLSRGGYEQYFGPGTRLTVT.

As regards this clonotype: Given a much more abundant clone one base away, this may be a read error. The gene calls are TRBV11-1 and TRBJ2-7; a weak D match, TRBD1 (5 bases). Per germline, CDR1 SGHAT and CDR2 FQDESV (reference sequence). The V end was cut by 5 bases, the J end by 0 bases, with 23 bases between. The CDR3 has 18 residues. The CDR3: CASSVRATGHQNSYEQYF. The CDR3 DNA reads TGTGCCAGCAGCGTTAGAGCGACCGGACACCAAAACTCCTACGAGCAGTACTTC.

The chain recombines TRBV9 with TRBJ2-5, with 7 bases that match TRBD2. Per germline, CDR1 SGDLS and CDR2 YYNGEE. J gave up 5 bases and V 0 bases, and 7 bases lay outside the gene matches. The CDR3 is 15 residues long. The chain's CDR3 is CASSVGVKGGETQYF. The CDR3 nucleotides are TGTGCCAGCAGCGTAGGGGTCAAGGGAGGGGAGACCCAGTACTTC.

The CDR3 DNA reads TGCAGTGCCGGATCCGGGACCGTCGGCTACGAGCAGTACTTC. Protein: CSAGSGTVGYEQYF. V and J are TRBV20-1 and TRBJ2-7; D possibly uses TRBD1 or TRBD2 (5 bases each). The V end lost 6 bases, the J end lost 3 bases, and 18 bases lay between the germline ends. The CDR3 loop spans 14 amino acids. Germline V lookup: CDR1 DFQATT, CDR2 SNEGSKA (reference sequence).

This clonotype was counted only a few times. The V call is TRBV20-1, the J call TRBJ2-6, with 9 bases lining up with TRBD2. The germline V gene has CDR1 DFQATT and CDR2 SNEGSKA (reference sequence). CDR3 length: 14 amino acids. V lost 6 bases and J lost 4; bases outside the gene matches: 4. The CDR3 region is CSASLAGGANVLTF. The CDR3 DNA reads TGCAGTGCCAGCCTAGCGGGAGGGGCCAACGTCCTGACTTTC.

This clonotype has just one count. The DNA for the CDR3 is TGTGCCAGCAGTGGGCGGGGGGAGGCAGAGACCCAGTACTTC. Residues: CASSGRGEAETQYF. The chain recombines TRBV27 with TRBJ2-5, with 8 bases matching TRBD2. The V and J ends lost 5 bases and 4 bases, in that order; junction bases with no gene match: 6. This CDR3 has 14 residues. Per germline, CDR1 MNHEY and CDR2 SMNVEV (reference sequence).